The T cell receptor (beta chain) under discussion was sequenced for a study of PD-L1 blockade in urothelial cancer. Looking at the study overall: Patients commenced intravenous atezolizumab, 1,200 mg every 3 weeks, around 2014. Blood underwent analysis 3 weeks (second dose) and 6 weeks after treatment began. Male sex and bladder-origin urothelial cancer characterized about 85% of the 29 patients. Blood gave a median 141,255 T cells.

Sequencing was performed with immunoSEQ multiplex PCR; in TCRdb, only in-frame clones are kept and a portion is missing. This repertoire shows 24,000 or so clones, approximately 77% found once; its top ten account for about 1.6%. Germline lookup yields CDR1 SGHVS and CDR2 FNYEAQ. The CDR3 covers 11 residues. V lost 8 bases to trimming and J lost 4 bases, with 8 bases between them. The time point: peripheral blood 6 weeks after treatment start. The chain couples TRBV7-6 to TRBJ1-1, with no clear D. Source: PBMCs, taken around atezolizumab (anti-PD-L1) treatment. This receptor was taken from a man between 65 and 85 years old with urothelial cancer. The CDR3 sequence is CASVSVTEAFF. In nucleotides, the CDR3 is TGTGCCAGCGTCTCGGTCACTGAAGCTTTCTTT.